This TCR beta chain derives from a study of blood T cell repertoires in COVID-19. Study-level background: Some COVID-19 samples were acute and others convalescent; all came from the United States, Italy and Spain. T cells, B-cell-depleted T cells, or PBMCs supplied cDNA or gDNA.

Sequenced by immunoSEQ multiplex PCR; TCRdb stores in-frame clones only, minus some. The sample shows around 330,000 clones, about nine tenths of them seen only once. One Seattle source followed patients from active infection through their disease course. The CDR3 extends over 16 amino acids. Germline CDR1 is SGDLS and CDR2 is YYNGEE. V shed 1 base and J shed 6 bases, with 16 bases lying between them. The receptor comes from a woman in her twenties or thirties with COVID-19, enrolled during active disease. The chain employs TRBV9 and TRBJ2-2; D perhaps matches TRBD2 (6 bases). The sequencing input was peripheral blood. This chain's CDR3 is CASSVRSTSPSGELFF. The DNA of the CDR3 is TGTGCCAGCAGCGTACGATCGACTAGTCCGTCCGGGGAGCTGTTTTTT.